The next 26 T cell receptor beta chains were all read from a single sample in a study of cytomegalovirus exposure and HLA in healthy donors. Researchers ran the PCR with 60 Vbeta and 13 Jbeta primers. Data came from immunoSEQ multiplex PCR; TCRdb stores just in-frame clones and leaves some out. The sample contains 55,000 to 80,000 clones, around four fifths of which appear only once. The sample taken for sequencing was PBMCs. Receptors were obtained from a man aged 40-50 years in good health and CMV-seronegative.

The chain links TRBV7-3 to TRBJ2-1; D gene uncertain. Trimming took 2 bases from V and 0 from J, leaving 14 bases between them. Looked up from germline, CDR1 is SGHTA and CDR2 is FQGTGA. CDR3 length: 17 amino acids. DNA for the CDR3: TGTGCCAGCAGCTTAGGGTCGTCTCCTAGCTCCTACAATGAGCAGTTCTTC. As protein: CASSLGSSPSSYNEQFF.

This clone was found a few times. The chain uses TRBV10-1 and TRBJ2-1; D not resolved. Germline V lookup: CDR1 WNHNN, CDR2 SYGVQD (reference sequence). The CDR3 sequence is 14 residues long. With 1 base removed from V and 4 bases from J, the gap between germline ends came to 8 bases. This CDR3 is CASSELSGYNEQFF. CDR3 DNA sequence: TGCGCCAGCAGTGAGTTGTCAGGATACAATGAGCAGTTCTTC.

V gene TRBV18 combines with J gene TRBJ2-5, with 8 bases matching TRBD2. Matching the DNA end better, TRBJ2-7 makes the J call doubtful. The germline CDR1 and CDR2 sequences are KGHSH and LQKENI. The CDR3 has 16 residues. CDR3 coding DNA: TGTGCCAGCTCACGTAACGGTCAGGGGACTAGCTACGAGCAGTACTTC. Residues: CASSRNGQGTSYEQYF.

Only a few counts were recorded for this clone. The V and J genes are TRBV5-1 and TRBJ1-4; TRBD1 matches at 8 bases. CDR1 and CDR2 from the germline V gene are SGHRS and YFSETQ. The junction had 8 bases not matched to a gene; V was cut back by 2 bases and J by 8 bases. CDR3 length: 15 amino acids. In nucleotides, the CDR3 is TGCGCCAGCAGCTTAGGCCAGGGGGCAGGGGAAAAACTGTTTTTT. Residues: CASSLGQGAGEKLFF.

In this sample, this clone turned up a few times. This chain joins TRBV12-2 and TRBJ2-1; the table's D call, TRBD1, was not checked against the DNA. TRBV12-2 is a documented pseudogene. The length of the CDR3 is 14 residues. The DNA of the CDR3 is TGTGCAAGATCTACAGGGGCGTCCTACAATGAGCAGTTCTTC. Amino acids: CARSTGASYNEQFF.

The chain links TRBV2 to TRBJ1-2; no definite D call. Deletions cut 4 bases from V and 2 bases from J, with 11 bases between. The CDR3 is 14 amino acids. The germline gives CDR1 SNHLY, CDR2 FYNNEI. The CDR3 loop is CASSVTGLNYGYTF. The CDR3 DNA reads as TGTGCCAGCAGTGTAACCGGGTTAAACTATGGCTACACCTTC.

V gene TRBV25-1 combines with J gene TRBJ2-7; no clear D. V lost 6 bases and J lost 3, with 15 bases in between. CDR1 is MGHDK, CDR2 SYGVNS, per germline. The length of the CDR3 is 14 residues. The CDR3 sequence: CASRRRGDHYEQYF. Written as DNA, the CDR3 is TGTGCCAGCAGACGTCGCGGAGATCACTACGAGCAGTACTTC.

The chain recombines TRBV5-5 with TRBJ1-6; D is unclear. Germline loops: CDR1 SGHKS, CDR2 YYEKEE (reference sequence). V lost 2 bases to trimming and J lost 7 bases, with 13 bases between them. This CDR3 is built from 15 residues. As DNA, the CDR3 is TGTGCCAGCAGCTTACAGATTATTACCAATTCACCCCTCCACTTT. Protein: CASSLQIITNSPLHF.

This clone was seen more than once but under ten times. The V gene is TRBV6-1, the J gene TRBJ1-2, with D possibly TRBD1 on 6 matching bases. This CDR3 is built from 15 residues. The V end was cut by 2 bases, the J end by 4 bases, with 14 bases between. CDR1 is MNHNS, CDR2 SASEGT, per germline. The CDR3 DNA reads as TGTGCCAGCAGTGAATATTCGGGGGGCAGCTATGGCTACACCTTC. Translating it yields CASSEYSGGSYGYTF.

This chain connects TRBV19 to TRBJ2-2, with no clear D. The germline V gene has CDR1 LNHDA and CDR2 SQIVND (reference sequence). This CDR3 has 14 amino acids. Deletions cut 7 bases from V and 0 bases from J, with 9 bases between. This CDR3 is CASTAAPNTGELFF. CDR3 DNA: TGTGCCAGTACGGCGGCCCCGAACACCGGGGAGCTGTTTTTT.

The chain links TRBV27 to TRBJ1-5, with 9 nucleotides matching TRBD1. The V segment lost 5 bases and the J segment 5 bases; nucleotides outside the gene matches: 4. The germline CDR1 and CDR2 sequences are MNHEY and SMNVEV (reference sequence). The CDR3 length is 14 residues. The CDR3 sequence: CASSTTGGYQPQHF. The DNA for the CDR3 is TGTGCCAGCAGTACTACAGGGGGCTATCAGCCCCAGCATTTT.

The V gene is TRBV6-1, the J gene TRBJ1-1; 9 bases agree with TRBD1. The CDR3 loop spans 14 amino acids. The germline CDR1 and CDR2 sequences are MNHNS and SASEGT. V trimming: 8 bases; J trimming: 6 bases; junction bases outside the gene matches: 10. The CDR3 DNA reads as TGTGCCAGCGGACCGGGACAGGGTCTGCCTGAAGCTTTCTTT. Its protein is CASGPGQGLPEAFF.

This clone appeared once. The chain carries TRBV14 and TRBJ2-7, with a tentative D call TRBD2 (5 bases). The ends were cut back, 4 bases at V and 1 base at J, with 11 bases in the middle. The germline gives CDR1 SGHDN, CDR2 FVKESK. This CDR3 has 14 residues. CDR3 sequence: CASSPLGESYEQYF. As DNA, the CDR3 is TGTGCCAGCAGCCCCCTTGGGGAGTCCTACGAGCAGTACTTC.

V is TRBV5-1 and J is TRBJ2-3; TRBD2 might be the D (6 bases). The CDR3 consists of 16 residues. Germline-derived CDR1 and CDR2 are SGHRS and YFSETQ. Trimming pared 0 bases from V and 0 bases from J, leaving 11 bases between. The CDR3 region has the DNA TGCGCCAGCAGCTTGGAGGCGGGATATAGCACAGATACGCAGTATTTT. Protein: CASSLEAGYSTDTQYF.

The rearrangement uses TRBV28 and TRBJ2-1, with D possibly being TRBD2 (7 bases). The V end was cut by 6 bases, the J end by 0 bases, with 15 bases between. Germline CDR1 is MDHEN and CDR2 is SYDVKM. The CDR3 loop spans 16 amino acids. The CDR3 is CASRGGGPSSYNEQFF. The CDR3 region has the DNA TGTGCCAGCAGGGGAGGGGGTCCCAGCTCCTACAATGAGCAGTTCTTC.

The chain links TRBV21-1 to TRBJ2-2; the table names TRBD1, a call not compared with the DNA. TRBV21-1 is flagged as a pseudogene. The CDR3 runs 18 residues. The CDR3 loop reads CASSKADPGTGNTGELFF. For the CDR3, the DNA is TGTGCCAGCAGCAAAGCTGATCCCGGGACAGGGAACACCGGGGAGCTGTTTTTT.

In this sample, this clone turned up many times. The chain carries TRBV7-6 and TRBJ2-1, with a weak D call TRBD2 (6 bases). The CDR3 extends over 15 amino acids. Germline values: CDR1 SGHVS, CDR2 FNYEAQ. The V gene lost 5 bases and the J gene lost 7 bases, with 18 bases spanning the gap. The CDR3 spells CASSPQTRTINEQFF. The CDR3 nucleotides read TGTGCCAGCAGCCCCCAAACCAGGACTATTAATGAGCAGTTCTTC.

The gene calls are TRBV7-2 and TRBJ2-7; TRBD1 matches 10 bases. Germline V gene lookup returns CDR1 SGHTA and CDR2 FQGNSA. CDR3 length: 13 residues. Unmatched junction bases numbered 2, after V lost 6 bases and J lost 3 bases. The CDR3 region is CASRRTGGYEQYF. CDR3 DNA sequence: TGTGCCAGCAGGCGGACAGGGGGCTACGAGCAGTACTTC.

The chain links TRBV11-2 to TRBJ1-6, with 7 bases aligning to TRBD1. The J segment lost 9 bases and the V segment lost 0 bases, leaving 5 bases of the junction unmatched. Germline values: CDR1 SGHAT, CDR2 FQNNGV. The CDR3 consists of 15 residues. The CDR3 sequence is CASSLDWTGGSPLHF. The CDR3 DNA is TGTGCCAGCAGCTTAGATTGGACAGGTGGTTCACCCCTCCACTTT.

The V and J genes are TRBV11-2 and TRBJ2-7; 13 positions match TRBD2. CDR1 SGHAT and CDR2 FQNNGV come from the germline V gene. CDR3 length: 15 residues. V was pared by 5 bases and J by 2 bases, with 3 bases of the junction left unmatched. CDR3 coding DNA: TGTGCCAGCAGCCCTGGACTAGCGGGAGCCTACGAGCAGTACTTC. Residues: CASSPGLAGAYEQYF.

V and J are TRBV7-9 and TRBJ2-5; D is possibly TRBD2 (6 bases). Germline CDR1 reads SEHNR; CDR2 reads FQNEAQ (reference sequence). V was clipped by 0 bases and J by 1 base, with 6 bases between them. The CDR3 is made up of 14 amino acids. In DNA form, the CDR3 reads TGTGCCAGCAGCTTAGCGCGGGGCCAAGAGACCCAGTACTTC. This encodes CASSLARGQETQYF. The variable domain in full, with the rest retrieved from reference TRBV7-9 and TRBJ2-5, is DTGVSQNPRHKITKRGQNVTFRCDPISEHNRLYWYRQTLGQGPEFLTYFQNEAQLEKSRLLSDRFSAERPKGSFSTLEIQRTEQGDSAMYLCASSLARGQETQYFGPGTRLLVL.

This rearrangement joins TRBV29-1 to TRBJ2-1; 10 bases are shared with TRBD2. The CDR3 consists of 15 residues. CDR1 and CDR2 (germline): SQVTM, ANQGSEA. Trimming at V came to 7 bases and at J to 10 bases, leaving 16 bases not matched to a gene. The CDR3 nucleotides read TGCAGCGCCGGCCAAATAGCGGGGGGCCCTGGGGAGCAGTTCTTC. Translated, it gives CSAGQIAGGPGEQFF.

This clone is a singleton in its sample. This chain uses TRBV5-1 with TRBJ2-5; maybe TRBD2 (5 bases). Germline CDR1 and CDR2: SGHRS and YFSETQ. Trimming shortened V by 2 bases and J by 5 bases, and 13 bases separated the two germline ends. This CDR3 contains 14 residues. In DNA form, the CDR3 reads TGCGCCAGCAGCTTTTCCGGGGTTGAGGAGACCCAGTACTTC. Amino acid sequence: CASSFSGVEETQYF.

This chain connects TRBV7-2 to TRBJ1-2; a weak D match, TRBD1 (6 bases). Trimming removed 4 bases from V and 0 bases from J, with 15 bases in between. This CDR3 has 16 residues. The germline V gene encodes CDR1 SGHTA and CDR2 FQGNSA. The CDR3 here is CASSSFRQETNYGYTF. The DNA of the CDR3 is TGTGCCAGCAGCTCCTTCCGACAGGAAACTAACTATGGCTACACCTTC.

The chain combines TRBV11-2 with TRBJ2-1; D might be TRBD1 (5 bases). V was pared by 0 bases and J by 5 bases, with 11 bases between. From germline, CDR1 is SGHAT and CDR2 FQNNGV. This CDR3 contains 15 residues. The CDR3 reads CASSLDKGRHNEQFF. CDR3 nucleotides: TGTGCCAGCAGCTTAGATAAGGGGCGGCACAATGAGCAGTTCTTC. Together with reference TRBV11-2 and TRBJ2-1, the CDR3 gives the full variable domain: EAGVAQSPRYKIIEKRQSVAFWCNPISGHATLYWYQQILGQGPKLLIQFQNNGVVDDSQLPKDRFSAERLKGVDSTLKIQPAKLEDSAVYLCASSLDKGRHNEQFFGPGTRLTVL.

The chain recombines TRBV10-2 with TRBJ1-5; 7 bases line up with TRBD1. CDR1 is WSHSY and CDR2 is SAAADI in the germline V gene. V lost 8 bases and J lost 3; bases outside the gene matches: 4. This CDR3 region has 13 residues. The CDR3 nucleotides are TGCGCCAGCGGACAGGCCTACAATCAGCCCCAGCATTTT. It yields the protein CASGQAYNQPQHF.